The entry below gives a single T cell receptor beta chain sequence along with its context. Its antigen is undetermined. Repertoires were generated with immunoSEQ multiplex PCR, while TCRdb's copy carries only in-frame clones and drops some. This table holds 350,000 to 400,000 clones, roughly nine tenths found once. The data were obtained in a study of Ad26.COV2.S vaccination and SARS-CoV-2 variants. Study in general: Ad26.COV2.S shots went into the muscle once or twice, 56 days apart. Findings of the study overall: CD8+ and CD4+ T cells specific for spike reportedly responded with substantial breadth after vaccination. In TCR breadth and depth analyses, total T cell responses may have been underestimated.

The treatment is: 19 received Ad26.COV2.S at low or high dose, single or two shots; several received placebo; per-sample allocation not given. It was on day 63 after the first vaccine or placebo injection that samples were taken. An adult of 18-55 years in Boston served as donor. The CDR3 is 18 residues long. V shed 2 bases and J 7 bases; nucleotides not matched to a gene: 13. Germline CDR1 is SGHRS and CDR2 is YFSETQ. This clonotype originated in a person aged 18-65 years who received the Ad26.COV2.S COVID-19 vaccine or a placebo. This rearrangement joins TRBV5-1 to TRBJ2-1; 12 bases match TRBD1. This material consisted of peripheral blood, taken in a trial of Ad26.COV2.S vaccine versus placebo. This CDR3 is CASSFIRIGGQGANEQFF. The CDR3 DNA sequence: TGCGCCAGCAGCTTTATTAGGATAGGGGGACAGGGGGCAAATGAGCAGTTCTTC.